Listed here are 5 T cell receptor beta chains from one sample, sequenced in a study of early T cells in non-severe SARS-CoV-2 infection. TCRdb recomputed calls from the 5' RACE reads with MiXCR, one row per CDR3 protein. The sample holds 20,000 to 25,000 distinct CDR3 sequences, over 4% seen once. The sequenced sample was whole blood. These receptors came from an adult who was a healthcare worker with PCR-confirmed SARS-CoV-2 infection or an uninfected control (not recorded which).

This clonotype was recorded many times. The rearrangement joins TRBV29-1 to TRBJ2-5; possible D gene TRBD2, 6 bases. Trimming left V 4 bases short and J 10 bases short, with 13 bases between. The CDR3 runs 11 residues. Per germline, CDR1 SQVTM and CDR2 ANQGSEA. The CDR3 region has the DNA TGCAGCGTTGTAAGGCAGGGAGGCCAGTACTTC. Protein sequence: CSVVRQGGQYF.

This clonotype appeared many times. The chain is built from TRBV11-2 and TRBJ1-1; D is unclear. This CDR3 region has 13 residues. V lost 0 bases and J 6 bases, leaving 8 bases between the germline ends. CDR1 is SGHAT, CDR2 FQNNGV, per germline. CDR3 in DNA: TGTGCCAGCAGCTTAGAATGGACCCCTGAAGCTTTCTTT. Its protein is CASSLEWTPEAFF.

At least ten counts were recorded for this clonotype. V gene TRBV5-1 combines with J gene TRBJ2-3; 9 bases map to TRBD1. CDR3 length: 14 amino acids. The trim removed 0 bases at V and 5 bases at J, leaving 1 base unmatched. Germline CDR1 and CDR2: SGHRS and YFSETQ. CDR3 DNA: TGCGCCAGCAGCTTGGGACAGGGGGAAGATACGCAGTATTTT. It encodes CASSLGQGEDTQYF.

The table lists this clonotype with many counts. CDR3 DNA: TGCGCCAGCAGCTCCCAGGGCTACAATGAGCAGTTCTTC. Encoded protein: CASSSQGYNEQFF. V usage is TRBV5-1 and J usage is TRBJ2-1; D possibly corresponds to TRBD1 (5 bases). Trimming took off 3 bases at V and 3 bases at J, with 7 bases between the two ends. The CDR3 extends over 13 amino acids. Germline V CDR1 and CDR2: SGHRS, YFSETQ.

This clonotype has only a few counts. For the CDR3, the DNA is TGTGCCTGGAGTGATAGGGTCAATTCACCCCTCCACTTT. It yields the protein CAWSDRVNSPLHF. The chain has TRBV30 and TRBJ1-6; D unclear. Germline values: CDR1 GTSNPN, CDR2 SVGIG (reference sequence). V lost 1 base and J lost 7, with 8 bases in between. The CDR3 covers 13 residues.